This is a list of T cell receptor beta chains from one sample in a study of shared clonotypes between healthy human individuals. Measured with immunoSEQ multiplex PCR; TCRdb has only the in-frame clones, and not every one. The sample consists of about 2.4 million clones, over 85% of them appearing once. Material for sequencing was naive CD4+ T cells from PBMCs. The receptors shown here come from a man aged 18 to 30 in good health. Some clones in this sample may be carry-over from other donors' samples. Both conserved end residues are part of each CDR3. Fields, in order: V gene, clone size, D gene, CDR3 length, J gene, CDR3 DNA, CDR3 protein. D genes are given only for firm matches. Clone size is shown for a subset of rows, as once, few, many or a class of expanded clone.

V gene: TRBV5-1
clone size: -
D gene: TRBD2
CDR3 length: 17
J gene: TRBJ2-7
CDR3 DNA: TGCGCCAGCAGCTTGGTCTCGGGACTAGCGGGAGGGTACGAGCAGTACTTC
CDR3 protein: CASSLVSGLAGGYEQYF

V gene: TRBV27
clone size: -
D gene: -
CDR3 length: 16
J gene: TRBJ2-2
CDR3 DNA: TGTGCCAGCAGTTTATCAGCCCTAGCGCGCACCGGGGAGCTGTTTTTT
CDR3 protein: CASSLSALARTGELFF

V gene: TRBV28
clone size: -
D gene: -
CDR3 length: 13
J gene: TRBJ1-2
CDR3 DNA: TGTGCCAGCAGTTTACTACTGAACTATGGCTACACCTTC
CDR3 protein: CASSLLLNYGYTF

V gene: TRBV10-3
clone size: -
D gene: -
CDR3 length: 15
J gene: TRBJ2-1
CDR3 DNA: TGTGCCAGCGCCGGGACCACTGACTCCTACAATGAGCAGTTCTTC
CDR3 protein: CASAGTTDSYNEQFF

V gene: TRBV28
clone size: -
D gene: -
CDR3 length: 11
J gene: TRBJ1-1
CDR3 DNA: TGTGCCAGCAGTTTTAAGACTGAAGCTTTCTTT
CDR3 protein: CASSFKTEAFF

V gene: TRBV20-1
clone size: -
D gene: -
CDR3 length: 11
J gene: TRBJ1-6
CDR3 DNA: TGCAGTGCTAGTAGGGATTCACCCCTCCACTTT
CDR3 protein: CSASRDSPLHF

V gene: TRBV28
clone size: -
D gene: -
CDR3 length: 14
J gene: TRBJ1-3
CDR3 DNA: TGTGCCACCACCGGCGGTGCTTCTGGAAACACCATATATTTT
CDR3 protein: CATTGGASGNTIYF

V gene: TRBV6-1
clone size: -
D gene: -
CDR3 length: 17
J gene: TRBJ2-3
CDR3 DNA: TGTGCCAGCAGTGCTCCGGGACCCACACGTAACACAGATACGCAGTATTTT
CDR3 protein: CASSAPGPTRNTDTQYF

V gene: TRBV4-1
clone size: -
D gene: -
CDR3 length: 13
J gene: TRBJ2-7
CDR3 DNA: TGCGCCAGCAGCCAAGTGGCAGGTCTAGAGCAGTACTTC
CDR3 protein: CASSQVAGLEQYF

V gene: TRBV11-2
clone size: -
D gene: TRBD1
CDR3 length: 15
J gene: TRBJ2-3
CDR3 DNA: TGTGCCAGCAGCCTAGACAGGGGGGGCACAGATACGCAGTATTTT
CDR3 protein: CASSLDRGGTDTQYF

V gene: TRBV11-2
clone size: -
D gene: TRBD2
CDR3 length: 19
J gene: TRBJ2-2
CDR3 DNA: TGTGCCAGCAGCTCCCGGTGGACTAGCGGGAGTCGGGGCACCGGGGAGCTGTTTTTT
CDR3 protein: CASSSRWTSGSRGTGELFF

V gene: TRBV29-1
clone size: -
D gene: TRBD1
CDR3 length: 15
J gene: TRBJ1-2
CDR3 DNA: TGCAGCGTTTTATTCCAGGGGGCGTGGGGCTATGGCTACACCTTC
CDR3 protein: CSVLFQGAWGYGYTF

V gene: TRBV19
clone size: -
D gene: TRBD1
CDR3 length: 16
J gene: TRBJ1-5
CDR3 DNA: TGTGCCAGTAGTAATCTCAGGACCAGGGGGCATCAGCCCCAGCATTTT
CDR3 protein: CASSNLRTRGHQPQHF

V gene: TRBV19
clone size: -
D gene: -
CDR3 length: 15
J gene: TRBJ2-7
CDR3 DNA: TGTGCCAGTAGCGCCTCGGGACGCCCCTTCTACGAGCAGTACTTC
CDR3 protein: CASSASGRPFYEQYF

V gene: TRBV7-9
clone size: -
D gene: TRBD2
CDR3 length: 16
J gene: TRBJ2-5
CDR3 DNA: TGTGCCAGCAGCTTAGGGTCTAGCGGAGCTCAAGAGACCCAGTACTTC
CDR3 protein: CASSLGSSGAQETQYF

V gene: TRBV19
clone size: -
D gene: -
CDR3 length: 15
J gene: TRBJ2-7
CDR3 DNA: TGTGCCAGTAGAACCAGGGGCCTCCTTTCCTACGAGCAGTACTTC
CDR3 protein: CASRTRGLLSYEQYF

V gene: TRBV5-1
clone size: -
D gene: -
CDR3 length: 13
J gene: TRBJ1-3
CDR3 DNA: TGCGCCAGCAGAGAGAGCTCTGGAAACACCATATATTTT
CDR3 protein: CASRESSGNTIYF

V gene: TRBV5-1
clone size: once
D gene: -
CDR3 length: 14
J gene: TRBJ2-3
CDR3 DNA: TGCGCCAGCAGCCAGGGCCCACCCACAGATACGCAGTATTTT
CDR3 protein: CASSQGPPTDTQYF

V gene: TRBV14
clone size: -
D gene: -
CDR3 length: 12
J gene: TRBJ2-3
CDR3 DNA: TGTGCCAGCAGCCAAGTTCCAGATACGCAGTATTTT
CDR3 protein: CASSQVPDTQYF

V gene: TRBV6-1
clone size: -
D gene: -
CDR3 length: 15
J gene: TRBJ2-7
CDR3 DNA: TGTGCCAGCAGTGAAACAGACAGGATAAACTACGAGCAGTACTTC
CDR3 protein: CASSETDRINYEQYF

V gene: TRBV5-5
clone size: -
D gene: TRBD1
CDR3 length: 12
J gene: TRBJ1-1
CDR3 DNA: TGTGCCAGCAGCTTGAGAGGGGGCGAAGCTTTCTTT
CDR3 protein: CASSLRGGEAFF

V gene: TRBV11-3
clone size: -
D gene: -
CDR3 length: 13
J gene: TRBJ1-6
CDR3 DNA: TGTGCCAGCAGCTTAGATCGGGAATCACCCCTCCACTTT
CDR3 protein: CASSLDRESPLHF

V gene: TRBV30
clone size: -
D gene: -
CDR3 length: 14
J gene: TRBJ2-1
CDR3 DNA: TGTGCCTGGAGTACCCTCAACAGAAATAATGAGCAGTTCTTC
CDR3 protein: CAWSTLNRNNEQFF

V gene: TRBV29-1
clone size: -
D gene: -
CDR3 length: 13
J gene: TRBJ2-3
CDR3 DNA: TGCAGTTCTGGCAGGGGGGAGACAGATACGCAGTATTTT
CDR3 protein: CSSGRGETDTQYF

V gene: TRBV19
clone size: -
D gene: -
CDR3 length: 16
J gene: TRBJ2-6
CDR3 DNA: TGTGCCAGTAGTACGGGACACCTTTCTGGGGCCAACGTCCTGACTTTC
CDR3 protein: CASSTGHLSGANVLTF

V gene: TRBV25-1
clone size: -
D gene: TRBD2
CDR3 length: 15
J gene: TRBJ2-5
CDR3 DNA: TGTGCCAGCAGTGATTCACTAGCGGTCCAAGAGACCCAGTACTTC
CDR3 protein: CASSDSLAVQETQYF

V gene: TRBV18
clone size: -
D gene: -
CDR3 length: 11
J gene: TRBJ2-7
CDR3 DNA: TGTGCCAGCTCACCGAGCGGGGAGCAGTACTTC
CDR3 protein: CASSPSGEQYF

V gene: TRBV11-2
clone size: once
D gene: -
CDR3 length: 19
J gene: TRBJ2-1
CDR3 DNA: TGTGCCAGCAGCTTACAGAGGCTGCGGACAGAGGAGAAATACAATGAGCAGTTCTTC
CDR3 protein: CASSLQRLRTEEKYNEQFF

V gene: TRBV6-5
clone size: -
D gene: TRBD1
CDR3 length: 15
J gene: TRBJ1-4
CDR3 DNA: TGTGCCAGCAGTCCTCCGGGACAGGGTAGAGAAAAACTGTTTTTT
CDR3 protein: CASSPPGQGREKLFF

V gene: TRBV6-5
clone size: -
D gene: -
CDR3 length: 14
J gene: TRBJ2-6
CDR3 DNA: TGTGCCAGCAGATCCCCCTCTGGGGCCAACGTCCTGACTTTC
CDR3 protein: CASRSPSGANVLTF

V gene: TRBV29-1
clone size: -
D gene: -
CDR3 length: 12
J gene: TRBJ1-5
CDR3 DNA: TGCAGCGTGGGGGTACCGGGGCAGCCCCAGCATTTT
CDR3 protein: CSVGVPGQPQHF

V gene: TRBV7-2
clone size: -
D gene: -
CDR3 length: 14
J gene: TRBJ2-7
CDR3 DNA: TGTGCCAGCAGCCCGCCCTCAGGGTCCTACGAGCAGTACTTC
CDR3 protein: CASSPPSGSYEQYF

V gene: TRBV7-2
clone size: -
D gene: TRBD2
CDR3 length: 16
J gene: TRBJ2-3
CDR3 DNA: TGTGCCAGCAGCTTAGGCCCAGCAGAGAGCGGGAGGGCTCCGTATTTT
CDR3 protein: CASSLGPAESGRAPYF

V gene: TRBV7-3
clone size: -
D gene: TRBD2
CDR3 length: 14
J gene: TRBJ2-1
CDR3 DNA: TGTGCCAGCAGCTTAGGGCGGGAGGGCCAGGTGCAGTTCTTC
CDR3 protein: CASSLGREGQVQFF

V gene: TRBV28
clone size: -
D gene: TRBD2
CDR3 length: 18
J gene: TRBJ2-3
CDR3 DNA: TGTGCCAGCAGTTCGGTAGTGAGTGAGCGGGAGGGCATAGATACGCAGTATTTT
CDR3 protein: CASSSVVSEREGIDTQYF

V gene: TRBV18
clone size: -
D gene: -
CDR3 length: 12
J gene: TRBJ1-5
CDR3 DNA: TGTGCCAGCTCACTAGGCGACCAGTCCCAGCATTTT
CDR3 protein: CASSLGDQSQHF

V gene: TRBV4-1
clone size: -
D gene: TRBD1
CDR3 length: 14
J gene: TRBJ1-5
CDR3 DNA: TGCGCCAGCAGCCAAGGACAGGGGACTCAGCCCCAGCATTTT
CDR3 protein: CASSQGQGTQPQHF

V gene: TRBV2
clone size: -
D gene: -
CDR3 length: 12
J gene: TRBJ1-1
CDR3 DNA: TGTGCCAGCAGTAGACAAGTGTATGAAGCTTTCTTT
CDR3 protein: CASSRQVYEAFF

V gene: TRBV15
clone size: -
D gene: -
CDR3 length: 15
J gene: TRBJ2-4
CDR3 DNA: TGTGCCACCAGCAGAGATGGGCTAGCCAAAAACATTCAGTACTTC
CDR3 protein: CATSRDGLAKNIQYF

V gene: TRBV27
clone size: few
D gene: -
CDR3 length: 13
J gene: TRBJ2-2
CDR3 DNA: TGTGCCAGCAGTTTAGTCCGGGTCGGGGAGCTGTTTTTT
CDR3 protein: CASSLVRVGELFF

V gene: TRBV6-5
clone size: once
D gene: -
CDR3 length: 16
J gene: TRBJ2-3
CDR3 DNA: TGTGCCAGCAGTTACGACAGCCGGACGGGGGCAGATACGCAGTATTTT
CDR3 protein: CASSYDSRTGADTQYF

V gene: TRBV5-5
clone size: -
D gene: -
CDR3 length: 17
J gene: TRBJ1-5
CDR3 DNA: TGTGCCAGCAGCTTCCAAACGGGACATGGGGCAAATCAGCCCCAGCATTTT
CDR3 protein: CASSFQTGHGANQPQHF

V gene: TRBV7-2
clone size: -
D gene: -
CDR3 length: 16
J gene: TRBJ2-1
CDR3 DNA: TGTGCCAGCAGCTTAGTGGGTGGAGGAGTCTACAATGAGCAGTTCTTC
CDR3 protein: CASSLVGGGVYNEQFF

V gene: TRBV5-6
clone size: -
D gene: -
CDR3 length: 13
J gene: TRBJ1-6
CDR3 DNA: TGTGCCAGCAGCTTGGGTCCAGATTCACCCCTCCACTTT
CDR3 protein: CASSLGPDSPLHF

V gene: TRBV27
clone size: -
D gene: TRBD2
CDR3 length: 13
J gene: TRBJ2-7
CDR3 DNA: TGTGCCACCTGGACTAGCGGCTCCTACGAGCAGTACTTC
CDR3 protein: CATWTSGSYEQYF